This passage covers 7 T cell receptor beta chains from one sample sequenced in a study of molecular identifiers for immune sequencing clone quantification. TCRdb processed the PCR reads anew with MiXCR; each CDR3 protein has one entry. The table records tens of thousands of distinct CDR3 sequences, roughly 21% of them present only once. Source material: naive CD8+ T cells from blood, with Jurkat cell RNA spiked in. Subset: FACS-sorted CD8+CD4-CCR7+CD45RA+ naive T cells. The receptor source for this set is a human donor in good health. Some libraries in this study had Jurkat cell RNA spiked in.

This clonotype was seen many times. The chain links TRBV5-5 to TRBJ1-5, with a tentative D call TRBD1 (5 bases). The germline CDR1 and CDR2 sequences are SGHKS and YYEKEE (reference sequence). The CDR3 extends over 14 amino acids. The ends were cut back, 0 bases at V and 6 bases at J, with 10 bases in the middle. The CDR3 protein is CASSLVQGSQPQHF. In DNA form, the CDR3 reads TGTGCCAGCAGCTTGGTCCAGGGATCTCAGCCCCAGCATTTT.

This clonotype was seen ten or more times. This chain uses TRBV7-9 with TRBJ2-3; 9 bases line up with TRBD1. Unmatched junction bases numbered 12, after V lost 5 bases and J lost 3 bases. The CDR3 loop spans 17 amino acids. The germline gives CDR1 SEHNR, CDR2 FQNEAQ (reference sequence). CDR3 coding DNA: TGTGCCAGCAGCCCACGAGCCGGGACAGGGAAGACAGATACGCAGTATTTT. As protein: CASSPRAGTGKTDTQYF. Full variable domain (missing parts from reference TRBV7-9 and TRBJ2-3): DTGVSQNPRHKITKRGQNVTFRCDPISEHNRLYWYRQTLGQGPEFLTYFQNEAQLEKSRLLSDRFSAERPKGSFSTLEIQRTEQGDSAMYLCASSPRAGTGKTDTQYFGPGTRLTVL.

The chain has TRBV4-1 and TRBJ2-4, with 9 bases identical to TRBD1. Germline CDR1 is MGHRA and CDR2 is YSYEKL. The CDR3 length is 19 residues. The V segment lost 0 bases and the J segment 6 bases; nucleotides outside the gene matches: 15. The CDR3 sequence is CASSQDAWTGAIPPNIQYF. The CDR3 DNA is TGCGCCAGCAGCCAAGACGCTTGGACAGGGGCCATACCTCCAAACATTCAGTACTTC.

This clonotype was seen a handful of times. The V gene is TRBV5-6, the J gene TRBJ2-5; D is unresolved. Germline V lookup: CDR1 SGHDT, CDR2 YYEEEE. The CDR3 length is 12 residues. Deletions cut 4 bases from V and 5 bases from J, with 9 bases between. The DNA for the CDR3 is TGTGCCAGCAGCCCGGTCGGGGAGACCCAGTACTTC. It is translated as CASSPVGETQYF. Full variable domain (rest looked up from reference TRBV5-6 and TRBJ2-5): DAGVTQSPTHLIKTRGQQVTLRCSPKSGHDTVSWYQQALGQGPQFIFQYYEEEERQRGNFPDRFSGHQFPNYSSELNVNALLLGDSALYLCASSPVGETQYFGPGTRLLVL.

Concerning this clonotype: Given a much more abundant clone one base away, this may be a read error. The J gene is TRBJ2-5, the V gene TRBV9, with D possibly being TRBD1 or TRBD2 (5 bases each). The CDR3 covers 16 residues. Per germline, CDR1 SGDLS and CDR2 YYNGEE. V was cut by 3 bases and J by 5 bases, with 20 bases left in between. The CDR3 bases are TGTGCCAGCAGCGCATCGGGACCAGCAATGGCCGAGACCCAGTACTTC. Translated: CASSASGPAMAETQYF.

The chain joins TRBV24-1 to TRBJ1-1, with 9 bases lining up with TRBD1. CDR3 length: 13 amino acids. Losses at the gene ends were 4 bases for V and 11 bases for J; bases not matched to a gene: 7. In germline, CDR1 is KGHDR, CDR2 SFDVKD. The CDR3 sequence is CATSDSGTGRAFF. CDR3 coding DNA: TGTGCCACCAGTGACTCCGGGACAGGGAGGGCTTTCTTT.

The chain joins TRBV7-2 to TRBJ2-7; 7 bases match TRBD1. The CDR3 sequence is 15 residues long. Germline CDR1 is SGHTA and CDR2 is FQGNSA. J was trimmed by 3 bases and V by 3 bases; bases with no gene match: 8. Here the CDR3 reads CASSFSRQGVYEQYF. The CDR3 region has the DNA TGTGCCAGCAGCTTTTCTCGGCAGGGGGTCTACGAGCAGTACTTC. The variable domain in full, completed from reference TRBV7-2 and TRBJ2-7, reads GAGVSQSPSNKVTEKGKDVELRCDPISGHTALYWYRQSLGQGLEFLIYFQGNSAPDKSGLPSDRFSAERTGGSVSTLTIQRTQQEDSAVYLCASSFSRQGVYEQYFGPGTRLTVT.